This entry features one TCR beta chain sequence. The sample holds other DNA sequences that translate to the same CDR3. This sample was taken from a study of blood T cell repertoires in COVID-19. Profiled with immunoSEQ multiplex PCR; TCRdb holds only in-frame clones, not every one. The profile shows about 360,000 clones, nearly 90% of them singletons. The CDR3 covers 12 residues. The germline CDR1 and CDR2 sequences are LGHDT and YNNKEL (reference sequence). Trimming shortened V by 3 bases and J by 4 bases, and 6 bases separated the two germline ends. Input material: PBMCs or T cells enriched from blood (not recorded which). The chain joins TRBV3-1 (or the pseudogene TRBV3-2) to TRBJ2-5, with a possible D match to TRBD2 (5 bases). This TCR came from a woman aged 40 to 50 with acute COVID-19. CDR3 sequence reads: CASSHRGETQYF. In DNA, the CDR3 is TGTGCCAGCAGCCACCGGGGAGAGACCCAGTACTTC.